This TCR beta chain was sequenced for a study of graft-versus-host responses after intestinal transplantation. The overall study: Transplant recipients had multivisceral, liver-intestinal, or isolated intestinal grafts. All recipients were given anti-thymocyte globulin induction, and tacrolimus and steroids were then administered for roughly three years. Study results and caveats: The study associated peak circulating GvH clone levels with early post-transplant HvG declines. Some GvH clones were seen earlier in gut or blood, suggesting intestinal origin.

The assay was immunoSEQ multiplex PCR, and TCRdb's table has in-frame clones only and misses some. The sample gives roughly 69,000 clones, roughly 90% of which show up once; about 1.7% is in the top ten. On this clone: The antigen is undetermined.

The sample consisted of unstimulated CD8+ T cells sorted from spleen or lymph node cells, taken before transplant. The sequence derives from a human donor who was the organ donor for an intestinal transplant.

CDR3 sequence: CASTGEQGYTF. CDR3 DNA: TGCGCCAGCACAGGGGAGCAAGGCTACACCTTC. This chain connects TRBV5-1 to TRBJ1-2, with D possibly matching TRBD1 (6 bases). Trimming stripped 6 bases from V and 8 bases from J, with 11 bases between. CDR1 SGHRS and CDR2 YFSETQ come from the germline V gene. This CDR3 region has 11 residues.